These 27 T cell receptor beta chains share one sample of origin, sequenced in a study of blood T cells in healthy people across ages. A second about 7 to 12 cycle PCR used barcoded and J-beta primers. TCRdb ran MiXCR on the 5' RACE reads and lists one entry per CDR3 protein. The sample lists around 700,000 distinct CDR3 sequences, roughly 25% occurring once. The sample also formed part of further work on T cells of mothers and their children.

The sample consisted of blood. These TCRs come from a boy between 10 and 17 years old in good health.

The sample holds many counts of this clonotype. The chain recombines TRBV7-2 with TRBJ2-5, with 11 bases matching TRBD1. The CDR3 loop spans 15 amino acids. Germline CDR1 SGHTA, CDR2 FQGNSA. V was pared by 5 bases and J by 4 bases, with 6 bases of the junction left unmatched. CDR3 sequence: CASSQGQGAVETQYF. As DNA, the CDR3 is TGTGCCAGCAGCCAAGGACAGGGGGCTGTAGAGACCCAGTACTTC.

This clonotype appeared a few times. This chain connects TRBV11-3 to TRBJ1-2; TRBD1 might be the D (5 bases). Trimming left V 3 bases short and J 8 bases short, with 10 bases between. Germline V gene lookup returns CDR1 SGHNT and CDR2 YENEEA. The CDR3 length is 12 residues. CDR3 nucleotides: TGTGCCAGCAGCTTGGGGGTCGCGGGCTACACCTTC. This codes for CASSLGVAGYTF.

As DNA, the CDR3 is TGTGCCAGCTCCTCAGACAATCAGCCCCAGCATTTT. Translating it yields CASSSDNQPQHF. This rearrangement joins TRBV18 to TRBJ1-5; D ambiguous. Trimming cost V 6 bases and J 3 bases, with 6 bases left between them. The germline gives CDR1 KGHSH, CDR2 LQKENI. CDR3 length: 12 amino acids.

CDR3 amino acids: CASSYKRQGGTDTQYF. CDR3 nucleotides: TGCGCCAGCAGCTACAAAAGACAGGGAGGCACAGATACGCAGTATTTT. This sequence joins TRBV5-1 and TRBJ2-3; 7 bases match TRBD1. The CDR3 runs 16 residues. The junction had 8 bases not matched to a gene; V was cut back by 3 bases and J by 1 base. Germline V gives CDR1 SGHRS, CDR2 YFSETQ.

The chain links TRBV2 to TRBJ2-7; 10 positions agree with TRBD1. There are 15 residues in the CDR3. Germline CDR1 SNHLY, CDR2 FYNNEI. V shed 6 bases and J 4 bases; nucleotides not matched to a gene: 9. CDR3 in DNA: TGTGCCAGCAGCCCCGGACAGGGGGAGCCTTACGAGCAGTACTTC. As protein: CASSPGQGEPYEQYF.

This clonotype was detected a few times. V gene TRBV19 combines with J gene TRBJ2-4; no definite D call. V gave up 7 bases and J gave up 1 base, with 5 bases separating them. This CDR3 has 12 amino acids. CDR1 is LNHDA and CDR2 is SQIVND in the germline V gene (reference sequence). This CDR3 reads CASTGAKNIQYF. In nucleotides, the CDR3 is TGTGCCAGTACTGGGGCCAAAAACATTCAGTACTTC.

The chain uses TRBV2 and TRBJ2-5, with 8 bases that match TRBD1. The better agreement between TRBJ2-7 and the DNA end casts doubt on the J call. Germline V gene lookup returns CDR1 SNHLY and CDR2 FYNNEI. The length of the CDR3 is 14 residues. The CDR3 loop is CASSFGQGSAEQYF. CDR3 DNA: TGTGCCAGCAGTTTCGGACAGGGATCGGCCGAGCAGTACTTC.

This clonotype was counted only a few times. This chain's CDR3 is CASSSQGLNTGELFF. The DNA of the CDR3 is TGTGCCAGCAGTTCCCAGGGCCTGAACACCGGGGAGCTGTTTTTT. The rearrangement uses TRBV12-3 or TRBV12-4 and TRBJ2-2, with D perhaps matching TRBD1 (5 bases). This CDR3 is built from 15 residues. The V and J ends lost 4 bases and 1 base respectively, with 10 bases between them.

This clonotype has a handful of counts. This chain uses TRBV9 with TRBJ2-1; D possibly uses TRBD1 or TRBD2 (5 bases each). The germline V gene encodes CDR1 SGDLS and CDR2 YYNGEE. V was pared by 5 bases and J by 0 bases, with 18 bases between. CDR3 length equals 17 residues. The CDR3 DNA is TGTGCCAGCAGTCGCCGCTGGGACCCAAGCTCCTACAATGAGCAGTTCTTC. Translation gives CASSRRWDPSSYNEQFF.

The V call is TRBV7-9, the J call TRBJ2-2; D possibly corresponds to TRBD1 (5 bases). V was shortened by 8 bases and J by 3 bases, with 10 bases between the two germline ends. The V gene's germline CDR1 is SEHNR and CDR2 FQNEAQ (reference sequence). The CDR3 length is 13 residues. The chain's CDR3 is CASLSRDTGELFF. CDR3 nucleotide sequence: TGTGCCAGCTTATCCAGGGACACCGGGGAGCTGTTTTTT.

This clonotype was picked up a small number of times. The chain joins TRBV28 to TRBJ2-7, with D perhaps matching TRBD1 or TRBD2 (6 bases each). The CDR3 totals 15 residues. CDR1 and CDR2 from the germline V gene are MDHEN and SYDVKM. Trimming took 5 bases from V and 5 from J, leaving 19 bases between them. CDR3 sequence reads: CASSQPIRGGDEQYF. In DNA, the CDR3 is TGTGCCAGCAGTCAACCCATCAGGGGCGGGGACGAGCAGTACTTC. Variable domain in full (rest from reference TRBV28 and TRBJ2-7): DVKVTQSSRYLVKRTGEKVFLECVQDMDHENMFWYRQDPGLGLRLIYFSYDVKMKEKGDIPEGYSVSREKKERFSLILESASTNQTSMYLCASSQPIRGGDEQYFGPGTRLTVT.

V is TRBV7-6 and J is TRBJ1-1, with D unresolved. V was shortened by 2 bases and J by 0 bases, with 10 bases between the two germline ends. CDR3 length equals 15 residues. Germline V CDR1 and CDR2: SGHVS, FNYEAQ. The DNA for the CDR3 is TGTGCCAGCAGCTTATATCCTAACATGAACACTGAAGCTTTCTTT. It encodes CASSLYPNMNTEAFF.

This chain links TRBV28 with TRBJ1-3, with 7 bases matching TRBD1. The CDR3 has 14 amino acids. Trimming cost V 7 bases and J 1 base; bases outside gene matches: 4. Germline V lookup: CDR1 MDHEN, CDR2 SYDVKM. The DNA of the CDR3 is TGTGCCAGCATCAACAGGGGTTCTGGAAACACCATATATTTT. It encodes CASINRGSGNTIYF.

This clonotype was seen a few times. This chain uses TRBV5-1 with TRBJ2-2; D is possibly TRBD1 (6 bases). Germline-derived CDR1 and CDR2 are SGHRS and YFSETQ. Trimming stripped 4 bases from V and 4 bases from J, with 14 bases between. The CDR3 totals 15 residues. CDR3 region: CASSAGTQGTGELFF. The CDR3 DNA reads TGCGCCAGCAGCGCCGGGACACAAGGCACCGGGGAGCTGTTTTTT.

The V and J genes are TRBV5-1 and TRBJ1-1; 9 bases agree with TRBD1. J gave up 10 bases and V 4 bases, and 5 bases lay outside the gene matches. Germline CDR1 SGHRS, CDR2 YFSETQ. The CDR3 sequence is 12 residues long. In DNA, the CDR3 is TGCGCCAGCAGCACTGACAGGGGGGGAGCTTTCTTT. Translating gives CASSTDRGGAFF. The full variable domain, its missing parts supplied by reference TRBV5-1 and TRBJ1-1, is KAGVTQTPRYLIKTRGQQVTLSCSPISGHRSVSWYQQTPGQGLQFLFEYFSETQRNKGNFPGRFSGRQFSNSRSEMNVSTLELGDSALYLCASSTDRGGAFFGQGTRLTVV.

This chain uses TRBV12-3 or TRBV12-4 with TRBJ2-5; D gene ambiguous. Trimming shortened V by 7 bases and J by 4 bases, and 16 bases separated the two germline ends. The length of the CDR3 is 14 residues. In DNA, the CDR3 is TGTGCCAGCAATACCTCGCCATCGGGAGAGACCCAGTACTTC. Encoded protein: CASNTSPSGETQYF.

This clonotype was seen a handful of times. The chain has TRBV12-3 or TRBV12-4 and TRBJ1-3, with 11 bases matching TRBD1. The V and J ends lost 6 bases and 4 bases, in that order; junction bases with no gene match: 5. The CDR3 is 15 residues long. CDR3 amino acids: CASSRGTGGGNTIYF. Written as DNA, the CDR3 is TGTGCCAGCAGCCGAGGGACAGGGGGAGGAAACACCATATATTTT.

On this clonotype itself: One end of the junction is discordant with germline, which a read error may explain. The chain employs TRBV7-7 and TRBJ2-3; D is undetermined. There are 13 residues in the CDR3. Germline loops: CDR1 SSHAT, CDR2 FNYEAQ (reference sequence). CDR3: CASSLGEAYTQYF. The CDR3 DNA reads as TGTGCTAGCAGCTTAGGAGAGGCATATACGCAGTATTTT.

The gene calls are TRBV7-9 and TRBJ2-7; D might be TRBD2 (6 bases). Trimming stripped 1 base from V and 3 bases from J, with 16 bases between. In germline, CDR1 is SEHNR, CDR2 FQNEAQ (reference sequence). This CDR3 is 16 amino acids long. CDR3 sequence: CASSLDYGRGIYEQYF. The CDR3 DNA is TGTGCCAGCAGCTTAGATTACGGGAGAGGGATCTACGAGCAGTACTTC. The variable domain in full, with the rest retrieved from reference TRBV7-9 and TRBJ2-7, is DTGVSQNPRHKITKRGQNVTFRCDPISEHNRLYWYRQTLGQGPEFLTYFQNEAQLEKSRLLSDRFSAERPKGSFSTLEIQRTEQGDSAMYLCASSLDYGRGIYEQYFGPGTRLTVT.

The rearrangement uses TRBV9 and TRBJ2-1; D assignment may be TRBD1 or TRBD2 (6 bases each). V lost 3 bases and J 4 bases, leaving 17 bases between the germline ends. The germline gives CDR1 SGDLS, CDR2 YYNGEE. The CDR3 consists of 16 residues. The CDR3 DNA reads as TGTGCCAGCAGCGGGGCTTCGAGGGGGACTTACAATGAGCAGTTCTTC. This translates into CASSGASRGTYNEQFF.

This clonotype was seen ten or more times. The chain couples TRBV7-3 to TRBJ2-1; D perhaps matches TRBD2 (5 bases). Germline lookup yields CDR1 SGHTA and CDR2 FQGTGA. This CDR3 is 15 amino acids long. V lost 5 bases and J lost 2, with 13 bases in between. CDR3 sequence: CASSPRADPYNEQFF. The CDR3 DNA sequence: TGTGCCAGCAGCCCACGAGCGGACCCCTACAATGAGCAGTTCTTC.

This clonotype was counted a few times. V usage is TRBV6-1 and J usage is TRBJ2-6; 7 positions match TRBD1. The CDR3 runs to 19 residues. Trimming took 3 bases from V and 0 from J; bases not matched to a gene: 11. The V gene's germline CDR1 is MNHNS and CDR2 SASEGT. Written as DNA, the CDR3 is TGTGCCAGCAGTGACCTCTCCGGGACAGCGGTCTCTGGGGCCAACGTCCTGACTTTC. This encodes CASSDLSGTAVSGANVLTF.

The CDR3 spells CASSVPSGRGETQYF. The CDR3 bases are TGTGCCAGCAGCGTACCTAGCGGGAGGGGAGAGACCCAGTACTTC. J is TRBJ2-5 and V is TRBV3-1, with 12 positions matching TRBD2. Germline values: CDR1 LGHDT, CDR2 YNNKEL (reference sequence). CDR3 length equals 15 residues. After removal of 5 bases from V and 4 bases from J, the junction contained 5 bases not matched to a gene.

This clonotype was found a few times. The chain has TRBV5-1 and TRBJ2-1; D call uncertain. This CDR3 has 16 residues. V lost 4 bases, J lost 1 base, and 15 bases lay in between. The V gene's germline CDR1 is SGHRS and CDR2 YFSETQ. CDR3 nucleotide sequence: TGCGCCAGCAGCGATGGGCCAGAGCTATCCTACAATGAGCAGTTCTTC. Protein product: CASSDGPELSYNEQFF.

This clonotype was seen a handful of times. This rearrangement joins TRBV2 to TRBJ2-7, with TRBD1 matching 9 bases. CDR1 and CDR2 from the germline V gene are SNHLY and FYNNEI. This CDR3 region has 17 residues. The J segment lost 2 bases and the V segment lost 4 bases, leaving 12 bases of the junction unmatched. CDR3 sequence reads: CASSVGQGSWGTYEQYF. The CDR3 DNA reads TGTGCCAGCAGTGTTGGACAGGGGTCCTGGGGAACCTACGAGCAGTACTTC.

In its sample, this clonotype was seen a few times. The rearrangement uses TRBV3-1 and TRBJ1-6; D is uncertain. CDR1 and CDR2 (germline): LGHDT, YNNKEL (reference sequence). The CDR3 runs 14 residues. Trimming removed 0 bases from V and 8 bases from J, with 8 bases in between. The DNA of the CDR3 is TGTGCCAGCAGCCAAGAACGTCAAGATTCACCCCTCCACTTT. It specifies CASSQERQDSPLHF.

This clonotype has a handful of counts. This chain connects TRBV28 to TRBJ2-4, with 8 bases matching TRBD1. The V gene end was trimmed by 5 bases and the J gene end by 4 bases; junction bases not matched to a gene: 7. The length of the CDR3 is 15 residues. Germline V gene lookup returns CDR1 MDHEN and CDR2 SYDVKM. CDR3 protein: CASSRPGGAKNIQYF. The CDR3 nucleotides are TGTGCCAGCAGTCGACCAGGGGGCGCAAAAAACATTCAGTACTTC.